These 17 T cell receptor beta chains originate from one sample sequenced in a study of T cell repertoires in aging, cancer and after chemotherapy. TCR beta rearrangements were amplified from peripheral blood genomic DNA. A mixed TRB-A/B primer pool amplified rearranged TRB by multiplex touch-down PCR. TCRdb recomputed calls from the multiplex PCR reads with MiXCR, one row per CDR3 protein. The table includes approximately 1,500 distinct CDR3 sequences, roughly 20% detected once. Material: blood. The receptor source for this set is a human donor with a solid tumor.

This chain joins TRBV19 and TRBJ2-7; TRBD1 matches at 10 bases. V lost 8 bases to trimming and J lost 4 bases; unmatched junction nucleotides: 5. Per germline, CDR1 LNHDA and CDR2 SQIVND (reference sequence). CDR3 length: 13 amino acids. In DNA form, the CDR3 reads TGTGCCAGTTATGACAGGGGGCGGTACGAGCAGTACTTC. The encoded protein is CASYDRGRYEQYF.

This clonotype is classed as medium-sized (0.01 to 0.1%). The chain couples TRBV19 to TRBJ1-5; D might be TRBD1 (5 bases). The length of the CDR3 is 17 residues. The V gene's germline CDR1 is LNHDA and CDR2 SQIVND (reference sequence). V was shortened by 6 bases and J by 0 bases, with 18 bases between the two germline ends. The CDR3 here is CASSPRDGTLSNQPQHF. DNA for the CDR3: TGTGCCAGTAGCCCTCGGGATGGGACCCTTAGCAATCAGCCCCAGCATTTT.

The chain is built from TRBV11-2 and TRBJ1-1; D gene unclear. CDR3 length equals 14 residues. V lost 5 bases to trimming and J lost 1 base, with 11 bases between them. Germline V gives CDR1 SGHAT, CDR2 FQNNGV. The CDR3 sequence: CASSPAGPNTEAFF. DNA of the CDR3: TGTGCCAGCAGCCCTGCCGGGCCGAACACTGAAGCTTTCTTT.

This clonotype is labeled large (0.1 to 1%). J is TRBJ1-2 and V is TRBV18; D gene ambiguous. The CDR3 totals 12 residues. Trimming took off 5 bases at V and 2 bases at J, with 6 bases between the two ends. Germline loops: CDR1 KGHSH, CDR2 LQKENI. CDR3 bases: TGTGCCAGCTCATCCCGGAACTATGGCTACACCTTC. This sequence encodes CASSSRNYGYTF. Using reference TRBV18 and TRBJ1-2 for the parts outside the CDR3, the full variable domain is NAGVMQNPRHLVRRRGQEARLRCSPMKGHSHVYWYRQLPEEGLKFMVYLQKENIIDESGMPKERFSAEFPKEGPSILRIQQVVRGDSAAYFCASSSRNYGYTFGSGTRLTVV.

This clonotype counts as large. A junction end diverges from the germline sequence, so it may reflect a read error. This rearrangement joins TRBV19 to TRBJ2-2; D is undetermined. Germline-derived CDR1 and CDR2 are LNHDA and SQIVND (reference sequence). The CDR3 loop spans 11 amino acids. The CDR3, as DNA: TGTGCCAGTAGGAACACGGGGGAGCTGTTTTTT. As protein: CASRNTGELFF.

This clonotype counts as medium-sized. V usage is TRBV5-4 and J usage is TRBJ1-1; a weak D match, TRBD1 (5 bases). The length of the CDR3 is 17 residues. Germline V gene sequence: CDR1 SGHNT, CDR2 YYREEE (reference sequence). V was pared by 2 bases and J by 3 bases, with 20 bases between. CDR3 sequence: CASSFGPGRRGDTEAFF. The CDR3 DNA reads as TGTGCCAGCAGCTTTGGCCCGGGGAGGCGGGGGGACACTGAAGCTTTCTTT. Complete variable domain (other parts from reference TRBV5-4 and TRBJ1-1): ETGVTQSPTHLIKTRGQQVTLRCSSQSGHNTVSWYQQALGQGPQFIFQYYREEENGRGNFPPRFSGLQFPNYSSELNVNALELDDSALYLCASSFGPGRRGDTEAFFGQGTRLTVV.

This clonotype is classed as large. This sequence joins TRBV15 and TRBJ2-7; D is unclear. Germline V lookup: CDR1 LNHNV, CDR2 YYDKDF (reference sequence). The CDR3 loop spans 13 amino acids. V dropped 1 base and J dropped 5 bases, with 9 bases sitting between them. CDR3 sequence: CATSRGGRDEQYF. The CDR3 bases are TGTGCCACCAGCAGAGGGGGTCGAGACGAGCAGTACTTC. Variable domain in full (rest from reference TRBV15 and TRBJ2-7): DAMVIQNPRYQVTQFGKPVTLSCSQTLNHNVMYWYQQKSSQAPKLLFHYYDKDFNNEADTPDNFQSRRPNTSFCFLDIRSPGLGDTAMYLCATSRGGRDEQYFGPGTRLTVT.

About this clonotype: One junction end does not reproduce the germline sequence, and a read error may be involved. The CDR3 sequence: CASSFLDKTGNEQFF. CDR3 bases: TGCGCCAGCAGCTTTTTAGACAAAACGGGGAATGAGCAGTTCTTC. The chain combines TRBV5-3 with TRBJ2-1, with D perhaps matching TRBD2 (5 bases). TRBV5-3 is flagged as an ORF with uncertain function. The CDR3 has 15 amino acids.

The chain combines TRBV19 with TRBJ1-5, with TRBD1 as a possible D gene (5 bases). Looked up from germline, CDR1 is LNHDA and CDR2 is SQIVND (reference sequence). This CDR3 contains 14 residues. The CDR3, as DNA: TGTGTTAGTAATCAGGGTAGGAGCAATCAGCCCCAGCATTTT. This codes for CVSNQGRSNQPQHF.

The genes are TRBV5-5 and TRBJ1-1; TRBD1 matches at 7 bases. The CDR3 covers 16 residues. Germline trimming cut 0 bases from V and 3 bases from J; bases unmatched to any gene: 8. CDR1 is SGHKS, CDR2 YYEKEE, per germline (reference sequence). The DNA for the CDR3 is TGTGCCAGCAGCTTGGAGGGGGCCCGGAGGGACACTGAAGCTTTCTTT. Amino acids: CASSLEGARRDTEAFF.

This clonotype is labeled medium-sized. CDR3 residues: CASSEAQPGGGNTIYF. The CDR3 nucleotides are TGTGCCAGCAGTGAAGCGCAGCCCGGCGGCGGAAACACCATATATTTT. The V gene is TRBV6-1, the J gene TRBJ1-3; D remains ambiguous. V was pared by 0 bases and J by 4 bases, with 13 bases between. Germline CDR1 reads MNHNS; CDR2 reads SASEGT. The CDR3 runs 16 residues.

By sample share, this clonotype is medium-sized. The rearrangement links TRBV19 to TRBJ1-1, with 9 bases identical to TRBD1. The CDR3 runs to 19 residues. The germline gives CDR1 LNHDA, CDR2 SQIVND (reference sequence). V dropped 3 bases and J dropped 2; count of bases not matched to a gene: 16. The CDR3 nucleotides read TGTGCCAGTAGTATGGACAGGGGCGATTCCCGATTAGGAAACACTGAAGCTTTCTTT. Its protein product is CASSMDRGDSRLGNTEAFF.

With regard to this clonotype: A much larger clone is a single base away; this may be a read error. The V gene is TRBV24-1, the J gene TRBJ1-1, with D unresolved. Looked up from germline, CDR1 is KGHDR and CDR2 is SFDVKD. This CDR3 contains 19 residues. Trimming stripped 0 bases from V and 4 bases from J, with 23 bases between. The CDR3 DNA sequence: TGTGCCACCAGTGATTTGTCGCTGGATGCCGATTCTTCAACCACTGAAGCTTTCTTT. It yields the protein CATSDLSLDADSSTTEAFF.

This clonotype rates as large. CDR3 nucleotides: TGTGCCAGCAGCGCCATCACAGGGGACACCGGGGAGCTGTTTTTT. Protein product: CASSAITGDTGELFF. V usage is TRBV6-1 and J usage is TRBJ2-2, with 7 bases that match TRBD1. V lost 6 bases to trimming and J lost 3 bases; unmatched junction nucleotides: 7. There are 15 residues in the CDR3. Germline V gene lookup returns CDR1 MNHNS and CDR2 SASEGT.

Within the sample, this clonotype is medium-sized (0.01 to 0.1%). The chain combines TRBV20-1 with TRBJ1-1; no definite D call. V lost 2 bases and J 3 bases, leaving 7 bases between the germline ends. The germline V gene encodes CDR1 DFQATT and CDR2 SNEGSKA (reference sequence). The CDR3 runs to 12 residues. CDR3 nucleotide sequence: TGCAGTGCTAGATTTGATTACACTGAAGCTTTCTTT. The encoded protein is CSARFDYTEAFF.

By sample fraction, this clonotype is medium-sized (0.01 to 0.1%). The chain carries TRBV27 and TRBJ2-1; 12 bases match TRBD2. CDR3 length: 16 residues. The germline gives CDR1 MNHEY, CDR2 SMNVEV (reference sequence). V was pared by 3 bases and J by 4 bases, with 4 bases of the junction left unmatched. The CDR3, as DNA: TGTGCCAGCAGTTTGGCACTAGCGGGGGGTTACAATGAGCAGTTCTTC. The encoded protein is CASSLALAGGYNEQFF.

The V and J genes are TRBV12-3 or TRBV12-4 and TRBJ1-1; D not resolved. Trimming removed 4 bases from V and 11 bases from J, with 14 bases in between. This CDR3 has 12 amino acids. The CDR3 nucleotides are TGTGCCAGCAGTTACACTGGGCGGAACGCTTTCTTT. Translating it yields CASSYTGRNAFF.